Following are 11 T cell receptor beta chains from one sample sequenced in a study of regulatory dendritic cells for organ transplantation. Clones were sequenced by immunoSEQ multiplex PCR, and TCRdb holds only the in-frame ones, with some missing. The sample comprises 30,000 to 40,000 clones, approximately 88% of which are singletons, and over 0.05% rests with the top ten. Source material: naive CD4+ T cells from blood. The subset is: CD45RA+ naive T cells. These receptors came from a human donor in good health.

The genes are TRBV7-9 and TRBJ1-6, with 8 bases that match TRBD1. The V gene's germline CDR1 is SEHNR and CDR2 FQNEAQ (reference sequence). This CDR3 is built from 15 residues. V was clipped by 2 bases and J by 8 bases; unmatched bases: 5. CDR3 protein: CASSLLGTGDSPLHF. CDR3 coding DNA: TGTGCCAGCAGCTTACTCGGGACAGGAGATTCACCCCTCCACTTT.

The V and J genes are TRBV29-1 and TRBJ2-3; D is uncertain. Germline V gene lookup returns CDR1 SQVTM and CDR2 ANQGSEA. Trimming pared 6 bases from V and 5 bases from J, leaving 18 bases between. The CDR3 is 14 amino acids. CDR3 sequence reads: CSVNGPATGDTQYF. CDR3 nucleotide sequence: TGCAGCGTGAATGGCCCCGCAACGGGAGATACGCAGTATTTT.

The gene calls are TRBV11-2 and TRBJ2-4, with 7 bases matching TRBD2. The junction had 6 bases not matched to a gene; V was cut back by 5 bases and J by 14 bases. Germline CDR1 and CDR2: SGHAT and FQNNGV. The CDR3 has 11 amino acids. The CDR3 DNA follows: TGTGCCAGCAGCGCTCGGACTAGAGAGTACTTC. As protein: CASSARTREYF.

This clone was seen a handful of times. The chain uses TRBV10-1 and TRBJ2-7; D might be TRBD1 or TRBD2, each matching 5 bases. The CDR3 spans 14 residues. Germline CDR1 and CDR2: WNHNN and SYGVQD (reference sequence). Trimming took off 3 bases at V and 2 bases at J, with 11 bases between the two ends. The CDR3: CASSESGRPYEQYF. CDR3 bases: TGCGCCAGCAGTGAATCGGGACGGCCCTACGAGCAGTACTTC.

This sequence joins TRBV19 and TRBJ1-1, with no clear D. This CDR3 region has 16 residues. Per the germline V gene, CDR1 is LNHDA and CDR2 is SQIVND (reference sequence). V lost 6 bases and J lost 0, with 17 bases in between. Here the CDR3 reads CASRSFSSVLNTEAFF. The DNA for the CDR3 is TGTGCCAGTAGGTCGTTCTCTTCCGTTTTGAACACTGAAGCTTTCTTT.

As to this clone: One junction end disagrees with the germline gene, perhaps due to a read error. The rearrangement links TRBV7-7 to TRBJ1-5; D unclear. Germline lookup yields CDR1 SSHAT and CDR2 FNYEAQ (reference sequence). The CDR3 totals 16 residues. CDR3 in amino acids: CASSPRLWADNQPQHF. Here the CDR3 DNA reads TGTGCTAGCAGCCCTCGGTTGTGGGCCGACAATCAGCCCCAGCATTTT.

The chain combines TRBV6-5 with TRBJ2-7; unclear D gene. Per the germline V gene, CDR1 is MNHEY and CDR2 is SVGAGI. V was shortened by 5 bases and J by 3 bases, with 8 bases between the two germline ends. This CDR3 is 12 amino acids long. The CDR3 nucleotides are TGTGCCAGCAGTGACAACGGCTACGAGCAGTACTTC. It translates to CASSDNGYEQYF.

The CDR3 nucleotides read TGCGCCAGCACCCCGGCCGGGGGACTAGCGGACGGGGAGCTGTTTTTT. Translating it yields CASTPAGGLADGELFF. The chain links TRBV5-1 to TRBJ2-2, with TRBD2 identical over 11 bases. Germline-derived CDR1 and CDR2 are SGHRS and YFSETQ. The CDR3 is made up of 16 amino acids. With 6 bases clipped from V and 7 bases from J, the junction kept 11 bases outside the gene matches. Combining the CDR3 with reference TRBV5-1 and TRBJ2-2 gives the whole variable domain KAGVTQTPRYLIKTRGQQVTLSCSPISGHRSVSWYQQTPGQGLQFLFEYFSETQRNKGNFPGRFSGRQFSNSRSEMNVSTLELGDSALYLCASTPAGGLADGELFFGEGSRLTVL.

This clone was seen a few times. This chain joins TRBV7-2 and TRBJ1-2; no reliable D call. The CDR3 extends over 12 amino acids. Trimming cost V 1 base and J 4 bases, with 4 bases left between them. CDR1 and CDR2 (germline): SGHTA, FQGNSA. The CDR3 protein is CASSLGPYGYTF. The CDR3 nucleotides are TGTGCCAGCAGCTTAGGTCCCTATGGCTACACCTTC.

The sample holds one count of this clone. CDR3 loop: CASSTSRLAGGHREQFF. CDR3 nucleotide sequence: TGTGCCAGTAGTACATCTAGACTAGCGGGGGGCCACAGGGAGCAGTTCTTC. This chain uses TRBV19 with TRBJ2-1; 13 nucleotides align to TRBD2. The CDR3 length is 17 residues. V was pared by 4 bases and J by 10 bases, with 13 bases of the junction left unmatched. Germline V lookup: CDR1 LNHDA, CDR2 SQIVND (reference sequence).

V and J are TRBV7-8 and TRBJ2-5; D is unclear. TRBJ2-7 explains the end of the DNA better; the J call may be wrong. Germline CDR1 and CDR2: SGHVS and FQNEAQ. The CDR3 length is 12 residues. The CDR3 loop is CASSSAAYEQYF. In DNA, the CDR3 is TGTGCCAGCAGCTCCGCCGCCTACGAGCAGTACTTC.